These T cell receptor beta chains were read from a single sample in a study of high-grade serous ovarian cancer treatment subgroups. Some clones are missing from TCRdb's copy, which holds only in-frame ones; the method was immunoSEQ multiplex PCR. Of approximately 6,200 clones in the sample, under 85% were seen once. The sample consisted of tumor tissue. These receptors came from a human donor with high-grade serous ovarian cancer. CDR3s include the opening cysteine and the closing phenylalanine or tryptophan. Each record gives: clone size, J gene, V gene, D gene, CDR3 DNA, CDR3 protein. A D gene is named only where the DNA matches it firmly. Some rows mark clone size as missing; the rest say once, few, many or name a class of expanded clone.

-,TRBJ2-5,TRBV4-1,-,TGCGCCAGCAGCCAAGAAAGGGTAGGGGAGACCCAGTACTTC,CASSQERVGETQYF
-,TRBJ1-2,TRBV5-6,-,TGTGCCAGCAGCTTAGGACATAACTATGGCTACACCTTC,CASSLGHNYGYTF
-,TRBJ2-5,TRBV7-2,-,TGTGCCAGCAGCGCAGAACCGGGACGGCAAGAGACCCAGTACTTC,CASSAEPGRQETQYF
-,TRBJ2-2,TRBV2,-,TGTGCCAGCAGTGACGGAGGGTGGATCACCGGGGAGCTGTTTTTT,CASSDGGWITGELFF
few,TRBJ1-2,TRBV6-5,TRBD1,TGTGCCAGCAGTTCCCACTCTGGACAGGTTGGCTACACCTTC,CASSSHSGQVGYTF
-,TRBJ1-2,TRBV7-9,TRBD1,TGTGCCAGCAGCTCTGGGACAGGGGACGGCTACACCTTC,CASSSGTGDGYTF
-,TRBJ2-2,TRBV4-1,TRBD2,TGCGCCAGCAGCCAATCCCCTAGCGGGGGGATGGGCACCGGGGAGCTGTTTTTT,CASSQSPSGGMGTGELFF
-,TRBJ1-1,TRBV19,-,TGTGCCAGTAGCCTGGCCCGGGGGGGGCTCACTGAAGCTTTCTTT,CASSLARGGLTEAFF
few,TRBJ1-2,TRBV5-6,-,TGTGCCAGCAGCCTGGGAGGGGCTTCTTATGGCTACACCTTC,CASSLGGASYGYTF
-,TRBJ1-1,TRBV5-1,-,TGCGCCAGCAGCTCCGGGACATTGAACACTGAAGCTTTCTTT,CASSSGTLNTEAFF
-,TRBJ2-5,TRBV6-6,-,TGTGCCAGCAGTTACGGTCTAGGACCGAAGACCCAGTACTTC,CASSYGLGPKTQYF
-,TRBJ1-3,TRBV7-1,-,TGTGCCAGCAGCCTTGACAGCACTGGAAACACCATATATTTT,CASSLDSTGNTIYF
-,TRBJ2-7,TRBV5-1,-,TGCGCCAGCAGCTTGGTCCCGTCCTACGAGCAGTACTTC,CASSLVPSYEQYF
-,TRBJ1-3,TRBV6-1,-,TGTGCCAGCAGTGAACTTCGACCTGGAAACACCATATATTTT,CASSELRPGNTIYF
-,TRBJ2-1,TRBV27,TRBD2,TGTGCCAGCAGTGGACTAGACGCCTGGGAGCAGTTCTTC,CASSGLDAWEQFF
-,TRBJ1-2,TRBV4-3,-,TGCGCCAGCAGTTTGGGACGCCACTCTAACTATGGCTACACCTTC,CASSLGRHSNYGYTF
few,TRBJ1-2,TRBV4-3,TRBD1,TGCGCCAGCAGCCAAGATTGGGACAGGGGGCGGAGTGACTATGGCTACACCTTC,CASSQDWDRGRSDYGYTF
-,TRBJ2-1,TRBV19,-,TGTGCCAGTAAACTTAGTGTTGGCTCCTACAATGAGCAGTTCTTC,CASKLSVGSYNEQFF
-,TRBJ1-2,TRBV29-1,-,TGCAGCGTTTACTTCGGGGTCGTAGGATCTAACTATGGCTACACCTTC,CSVYFGVVGSNYGYTF
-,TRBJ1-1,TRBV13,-,TGTGCCAGCAGCTTAGTTGGGGCTTTCTTT,CASSLVGAFF
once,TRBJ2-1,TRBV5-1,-,TGCGCCAGCAGCTTCGGAGGCCAAAGAGGGGACAATGAGCAGTTCTTC,CASSFGGQRGDNEQFF
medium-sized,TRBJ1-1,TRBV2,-,TGTGCCAGCAGTGAATGGGTCAACACTGAAGCTTTCTTT,CASSEWVNTEAFF
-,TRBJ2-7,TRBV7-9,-,TGTGCCAGCAGCTTATCAAGCACCTTCGGACATGCCTACGAGCAGTACTTC,CASSLSSTFGHAYEQYF
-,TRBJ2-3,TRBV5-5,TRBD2,TGTGCCAGCAGCACGGGACTAGCAAGCGCAGATACGCAGTATTTT,CASSTGLASADTQYF
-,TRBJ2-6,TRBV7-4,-,TGTGCCAGCAGCTTGTCTACCAGCTCACAAAGTCGGGCCAACGTCCTGACTTTC,CASSLSTSSQSRANVLTF
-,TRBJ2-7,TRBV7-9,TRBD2,TGTGCCAGCAGCCCCATGGCGGGGGGCCTCTACGAGCAGTACTTC,CASSPMAGGLYEQYF
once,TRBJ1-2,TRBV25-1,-,TGTGCCAGCAGTGAATGGGGTGGTTCTAACTATGGCTACACCTTC,CASSEWGGSNYGYTF
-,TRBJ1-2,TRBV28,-,TGTGCCAGCAGTCCTCGGGGGGGATATGGCTACACCTTC,CASSPRGGYGYTF
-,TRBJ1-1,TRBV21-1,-,TGTGCCAGCGAGGGGGGAGCGAGGAACACTGAAGCTTTCTTT,CASEGGARNTEAFF
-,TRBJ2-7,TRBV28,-,TGTGCCAGCACCCCCGCCCTCGGGGGCCCCTACGAGCAGTACTTC,CASTPALGGPYEQYF
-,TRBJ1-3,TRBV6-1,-,TGTGCCAGCAGTGAAAAATACAGCGCAAGAAACACCATATATTTT,CASSEKYSARNTIYF
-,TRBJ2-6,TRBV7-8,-,TGTGCCAGCAGCACACCGGGACTGACTTCTGGGGCCAACGTCCTGACTTTC,CASSTPGLTSGANVLTF
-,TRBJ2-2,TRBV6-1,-,TGTGCCAGCACCCTAGGGCCAGGGCCCACCGGGGAGCTGTTTTTT,CASTLGPGPTGELFF
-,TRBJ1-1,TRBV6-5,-,TGTGCCAGCAGTTTACGACAGCTCATGAACACTGAAGCTTTCTTT,CASSLRQLMNTEAFF
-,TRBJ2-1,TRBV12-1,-,TGTGCCAGCAGCCGCCCCCTTCGGCCCAGCGAGGGCAATGAGCAGTTCTTC,CASSRPLRPSEGNEQFF
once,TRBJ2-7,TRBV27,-,TGTGCCAGCAGTCCCCCCCTCTCCTACGAGCAGTACTTC,CASSPPLSYEQYF
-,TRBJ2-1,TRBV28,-,TGTGCCAGCAGTTCCCCGGGACTCCCGGCCAATGAGCAGTTCTTC,CASSSPGLPANEQFF
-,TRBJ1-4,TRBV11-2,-,TGTGCCAGCAGCTTAGAATACTCCGGGACCCCCGAAAAACTGTTTTTT,CASSLEYSGTPEKLFF
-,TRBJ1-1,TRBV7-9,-,TGTGCCAGCAGCCGTGGGTTGAGGGCGGCTTTCTTT,CASSRGLRAAFF
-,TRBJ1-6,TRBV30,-,TGTGCCTGGAGTGAGAGGGATAATTCACCCCTCCACTTT,CAWSERDNSPLHF
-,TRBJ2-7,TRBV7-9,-,TGTGCCAGCAGCTTTTTGGGGGGCGAGCAGTACTTC,CASSFLGGEQYF
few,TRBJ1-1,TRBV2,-,TGTGCCAGCAGTGATCAGGGCGACACTGAAGCTTTCTTT,CASSDQGDTEAFF
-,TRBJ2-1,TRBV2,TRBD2,TGTGCCAGCAGTGAAGAGCGGGGGAACAATGAGCAGTTCTTC,CASSEERGNNEQFF
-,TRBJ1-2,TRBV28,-,TGTGCCAGCAGTGCCCGGGGGGCCGGCAACTATGGCTACACCTTC,CASSARGAGNYGYTF
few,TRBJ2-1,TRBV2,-,TGTGCCAGCAAGGCGTACTCCTACAATGAGCAGTTCTTC,CASKAYSYNEQFF
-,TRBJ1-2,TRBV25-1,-,TGTGCCAGCCGAGCGGAAGGGGCGGAAGGCTACACCTTC,CASRAEGAEGYTF
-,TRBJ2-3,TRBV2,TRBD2,TGTGCCAGCAGTGCCGAGCGGGGGGCGGGAGATACGCAGTATTTT,CASSAERGAGDTQYF
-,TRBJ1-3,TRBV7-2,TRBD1,TGTGCCAGCAGCTTAGCGACAGGGTCCGGAAACACCATATATTTT,CASSLATGSGNTIYF
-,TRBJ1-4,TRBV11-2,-,TGTGCCAGCAGCTTAGAGGGCCCGGGGAGGGCGGGTGAAAAACTGTTTTTT,CASSLEGPGRAGEKLFF
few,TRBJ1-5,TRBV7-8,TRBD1,TGTGCCAGCAGCCCTCAGACAGGGAATCAGCCCCAGCATTTT,CASSPQTGNQPQHF
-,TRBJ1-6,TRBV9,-,TGTGCCAGCAGCATAAAAGGAGATGCTAATTCACCCCTCCACTTT,CASSIKGDANSPLHF
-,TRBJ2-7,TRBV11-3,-,TGTGCCAGCAGCTTAGATCCGCATCGCGAGCAGTACTTC,CASSLDPHREQYF
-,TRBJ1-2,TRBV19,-,TGTGCCAGTAGGGGACACGGCGAGTTCCATGGCTACACCTTC,CASRGHGEFHGYTF
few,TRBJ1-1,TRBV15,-,TGTGCCACCAGCCGCTACCAGGGGACAAACACTGAAGCTTTCTTT,CATSRYQGTNTEAFF
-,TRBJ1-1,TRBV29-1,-,TGCAGCGCCCGCGGGGGGGGAGGGAAATCTACTGAAGCTTTCTTT,CSARGGGGKSTEAFF
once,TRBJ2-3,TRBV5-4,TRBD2,TGTGCCAGCAGCTTGCGGGGGGGCCCAGATACGCAGTATTTT,CASSLRGGPDTQYF
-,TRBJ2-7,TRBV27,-,TGTGCCAGCAGTGGGGCCGTGAGGGGAGAGCAGTACTTC,CASSGAVRGEQYF